The next 7 T cell receptor beta chains were all read from a single sample in a study of CD4 and CD8 cells across lung adenocarcinoma regions. TCRdb redid the calling of the PCR reads with MiXCR, one entry per CDR3 protein. The repertoire holds approximately 25,000 distinct CDR3 sequences, with more than 45% as singletons. Source material: CD8+ T cells from the center of a lung tumor. These receptors all stem from a male donor with lung adenocarcinoma. The CD4 and CD8 labels of this study may be unreliable.

The V call is TRBV6-1, the J call TRBJ2-1; D possibly corresponds to TRBD1 (6 bases). Trimming stripped 8 bases from V and 1 base from J, with 12 bases between. The length of the CDR3 is 14 residues. The germline gives CDR1 MNHNS, CDR2 SASEGT. CDR3 amino acids: CASLRGGSYNEQFF. The CDR3 nucleotides are TGTGCCAGCCTCAGAGGGGGATCCTACAATGAGCAGTTCTTC.

About this clonotype: The junction departs from germline at one end; a sequencing error may be responsible. V is TRBV10-1 and J is TRBJ2-3; tentatively, D is TRBD1 or TRBD2 (5 bases each). The germline CDR1 and CDR2 sequences are WNHNN and SYGVQD (reference sequence). This CDR3 region has 14 residues. CDR3 loop: CAGSGGRAPETQYF. The CDR3 nucleotides read TGTGCGGGCAGTGGGGGTCGAGCGCCAGAGACGCAGTATTTT.

About this clonotype: The junction and the germline gene differ at one end; a read error may be behind it. This rearrangement joins TRBV6-1 to TRBJ2-1, with 8 positions matching TRBD2. Germline V gives CDR1 MNHNS, CDR2 SASEGT. The CDR3 contains 14 residues. The CDR3 loop is CASTTSGRSSELFF. CDR3 DNA: TGTGCCAGCACTACGAGCGGGAGAAGCAGTGAGCTGTTCTTT.

This clonotype was found a few times. This sequence joins TRBV6-1 and TRBJ2-3; D is tentatively TRBD1 or TRBD2 (6 bases each). Gene TRBJ2-7 matches the end of the DNA better, so the J call may be wrong. This CDR3 is built from 16 residues. CDR1 and CDR2 (germline): MNHNS, SASEGT. Here the CDR3 reads CASSEAGPGARNTQYF. CDR3 nucleotide sequence: TGTGCCAGCAGTGAAGCCGGGCCGGGGGCCAGAAATACGCAGTACTTC.

This chain uses TRBV6-1 with TRBJ2-2, with TRBD2 matching 11 bases. V shed 1 base and J 4 bases; nucleotides not matched to a gene: 8. The CDR3 extends over 18 amino acids. Germline V lookup: CDR1 MNHNS, CDR2 SASEGT. The CDR3 protein is CASSEVITSGSVTGELFF. The CDR3 DNA reads as TGTGCCAGCAGTGAAGTGATCACTAGCGGGAGTGTCACCGGGGAGCTGTTTTTT.

Here the CDR3 DNA reads TGTGCCAGCAGGATGGCGGGAGGGAACACCGGGGCGCAGTATTTT. It encodes CASRMAGGNTGAQYF. The chain carries TRBV6-2 or TRBV6-3 and TRBJ2-2; TRBD2 matches 9 bases. The J call could be wrong; TRBJ2-3 is a better fit for the DNA end. The CDR3 is 15 amino acids. Per the germline V gene, CDR1 is MNHEY and CDR2 is SVGEGT.

The rearrangement uses TRBV11-2 and TRBJ2-3, with D maybe TRBD1 (5 bases). The CDR3 spans 15 residues. V was trimmed by 0 bases and J by 2 bases, leaving 9 bases between them. Germline CDR1 reads SGHAT; CDR2 reads FQNNGV. CDR3 nucleotides: TGTGCCAGCAGCTTAGATCAGGGTCACACAGATACGCAGTATTTT. Its protein is CASSLDQGHTDTQYF.